This T cell receptor (beta chain) came from a study of T cell changes during pregnancy in multiple sclerosis. Sequencing was performed with immunoSEQ multiplex PCR; in TCRdb, only in-frame clones are kept and a portion is missing. This sample has about 130,000 clones; about 95% occur once, and the top ten carry more than 0.4%. This clone came up once. V shed 3 bases, J shed 4 bases, and the junction held 1 base outside the gene matches. Germline V gene lookup returns CDR1 SGHDT and CDR2 YYEEEE. The CDR3 length is 13 residues. This TCR was recovered from a female donor with multiple sclerosis, enrolled in a pregnancy study. The material was peripheral blood, obtained after pregnancy. V usage is TRBV5-6 and J usage is TRBJ2-1; 7 nucleotides agree with TRBD1. DNA of the CDR3: TGTGCCAGCAGCTCGACAGGGTACAATGAGCAGTTCTTC. Its protein product is CASSSTGYNEQFF.